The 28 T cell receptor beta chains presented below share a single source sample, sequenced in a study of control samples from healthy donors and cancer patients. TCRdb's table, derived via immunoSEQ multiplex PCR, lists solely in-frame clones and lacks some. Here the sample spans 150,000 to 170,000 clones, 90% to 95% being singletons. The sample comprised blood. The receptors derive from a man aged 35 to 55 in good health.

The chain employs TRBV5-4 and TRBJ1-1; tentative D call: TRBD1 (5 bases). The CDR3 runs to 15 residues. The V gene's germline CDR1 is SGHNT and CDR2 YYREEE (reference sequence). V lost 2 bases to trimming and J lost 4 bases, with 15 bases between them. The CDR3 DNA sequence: TGTGCCAGCAGCTTTGGGGATTTGAGGGGCACTGAAGCTTTCTTT. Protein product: CASSFGDLRGTEAFF.

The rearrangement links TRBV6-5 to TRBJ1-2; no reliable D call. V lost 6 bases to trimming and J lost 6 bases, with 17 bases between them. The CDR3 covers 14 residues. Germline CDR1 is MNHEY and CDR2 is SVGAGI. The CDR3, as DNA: TGTGCCAGCAGCTTCGAGGTAAATCGTAATGGCTACACCTTC. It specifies CASSFEVNRNGYTF.

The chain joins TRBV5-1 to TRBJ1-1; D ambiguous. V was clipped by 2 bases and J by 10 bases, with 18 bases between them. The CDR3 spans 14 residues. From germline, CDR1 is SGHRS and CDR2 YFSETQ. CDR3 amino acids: CASSFEVGERGAFF. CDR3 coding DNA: TGCGCCAGCAGCTTTGAAGTCGGTGAGCGGGGAGCTTTCTTT.

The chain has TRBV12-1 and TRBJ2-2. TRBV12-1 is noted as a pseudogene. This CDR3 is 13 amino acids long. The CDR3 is CASSFPRAGELFF. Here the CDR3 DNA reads TGTGCCAGCAGCTTCCCAAGGGCCGGGGAGCTGTTTTTT.

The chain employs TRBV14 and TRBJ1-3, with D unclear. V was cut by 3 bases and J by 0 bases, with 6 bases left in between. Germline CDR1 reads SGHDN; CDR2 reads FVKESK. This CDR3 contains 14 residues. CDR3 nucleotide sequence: TGTGCCAGCAGCCAGCTAAGCTCTGGAAACACCATATATTTT. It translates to CASSQLSSGNTIYF.

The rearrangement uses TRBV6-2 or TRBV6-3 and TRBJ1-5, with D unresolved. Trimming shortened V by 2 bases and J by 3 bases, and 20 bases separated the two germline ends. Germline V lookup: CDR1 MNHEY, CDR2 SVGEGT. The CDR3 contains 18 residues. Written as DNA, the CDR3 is TGTGCCAGCAGTTACAAGGGTAATAGGTGGACGGTCAATCAGCCCCAGCATTTT. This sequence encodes CASSYKGNRWTVNQPQHF.

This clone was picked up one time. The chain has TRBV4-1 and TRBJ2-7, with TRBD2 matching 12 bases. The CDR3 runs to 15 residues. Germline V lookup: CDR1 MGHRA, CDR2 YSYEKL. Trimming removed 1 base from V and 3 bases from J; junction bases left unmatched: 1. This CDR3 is CASSQGLAGVYEQYF. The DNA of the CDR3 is TGCGCCAGCAGCCAAGGACTAGCGGGGGTCTACGAGCAGTACTTC.

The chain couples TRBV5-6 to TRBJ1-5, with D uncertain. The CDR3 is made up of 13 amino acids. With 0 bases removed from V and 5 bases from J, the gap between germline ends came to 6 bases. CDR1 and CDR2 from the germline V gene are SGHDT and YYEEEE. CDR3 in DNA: TGTGCCAGCAGCTTGGGTCCCCATCAGCCCCAGCATTTT. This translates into CASSLGPHQPQHF.

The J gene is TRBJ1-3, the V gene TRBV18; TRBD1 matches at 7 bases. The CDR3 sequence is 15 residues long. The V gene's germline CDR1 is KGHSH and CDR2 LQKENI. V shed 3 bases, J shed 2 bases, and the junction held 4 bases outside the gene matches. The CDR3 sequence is CASSPVTGAGNTIYF. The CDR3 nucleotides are TGTGCCAGCTCACCGGTCACAGGGGCTGGAAACACCATATATTTT.

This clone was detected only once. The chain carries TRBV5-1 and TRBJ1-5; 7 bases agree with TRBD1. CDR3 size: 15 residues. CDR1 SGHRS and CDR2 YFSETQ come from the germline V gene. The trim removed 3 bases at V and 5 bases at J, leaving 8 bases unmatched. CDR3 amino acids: CASSSTGEGHQPQHF. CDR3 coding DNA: TGCGCCAGCAGCTCCACAGGGGAGGGCCATCAGCCCCAGCATTTT. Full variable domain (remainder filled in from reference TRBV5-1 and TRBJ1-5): KAGVTQTPRYLIKTRGQQVTLSCSPISGHRSVSWYQQTPGQGLQFLFEYFSETQRNKGNFPGRFSGRQFSNSRSEMNVSTLELGDSALYLCASSSTGEGHQPQHFGDGTRLSIL.

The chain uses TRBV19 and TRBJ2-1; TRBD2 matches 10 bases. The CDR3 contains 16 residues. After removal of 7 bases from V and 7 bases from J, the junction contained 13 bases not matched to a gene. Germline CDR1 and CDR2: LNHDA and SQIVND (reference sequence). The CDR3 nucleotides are TGTGCCAGTAATCCGAGCGGGGGGGCCTACCATAATGAGCAGTTCTTC. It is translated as CASNPSGGAYHNEQFF. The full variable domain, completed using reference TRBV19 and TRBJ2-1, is DGGITQSPKYLFRKEGQNVTLSCEQNLNHDAMYWYRQDPGQGLRLIYYSQIVNDFQKGDIAEGYSVSREKKESFPLTVTSAQKNPTAFYLCASNPSGGAYHNEQFFGPGTRLTVL.

CDR3 region: CSASRQGEELFF. The CDR3 DNA reads as TGCAGTGCTAGTAGACAGGGGGAGGAACTGTTTTTT. This sequence joins TRBV20-1 and TRBJ1-4; 9 positions agree with TRBD1. V was pared by 3 bases and J by 12 bases, with 5 bases of the junction left unmatched. CDR1 and CDR2 (germline): DFQATT, SNEGSKA (reference sequence). CDR3 length: 12 amino acids.

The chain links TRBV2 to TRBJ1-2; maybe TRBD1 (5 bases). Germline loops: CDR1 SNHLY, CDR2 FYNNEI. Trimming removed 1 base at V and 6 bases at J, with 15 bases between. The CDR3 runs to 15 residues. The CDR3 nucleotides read TGTGCCAGCAGTGAAGACCCACAGGACCCTAATGGCTACACCTTC. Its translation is CASSEDPQDPNGYTF.

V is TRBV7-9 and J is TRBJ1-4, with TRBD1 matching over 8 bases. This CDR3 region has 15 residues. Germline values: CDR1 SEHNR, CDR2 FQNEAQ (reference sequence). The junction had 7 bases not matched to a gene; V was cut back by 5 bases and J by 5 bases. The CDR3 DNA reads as TGTGCCAGCAGCCCCCGACAGGGGAGAAATGAAAAACTGTTTTTT. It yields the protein CASSPRQGRNEKLFF.

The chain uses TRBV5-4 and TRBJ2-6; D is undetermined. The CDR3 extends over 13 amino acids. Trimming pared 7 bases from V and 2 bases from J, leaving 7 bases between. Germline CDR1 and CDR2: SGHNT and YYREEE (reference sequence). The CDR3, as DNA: TGTGCCAGCTTCCGGGCTGGGGCCAACGTCCTGACTTTC. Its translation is CASFRAGANVLTF. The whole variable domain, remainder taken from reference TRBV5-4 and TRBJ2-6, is ETGVTQSPTHLIKTRGQQVTLRCSSQSGHNTVSWYQQALGQGPQFIFQYYREEENGRGNFPPRFSGLQFPNYSSELNVNALELDDSALYLCASFRAGANVLTFGAGSRLTVL.

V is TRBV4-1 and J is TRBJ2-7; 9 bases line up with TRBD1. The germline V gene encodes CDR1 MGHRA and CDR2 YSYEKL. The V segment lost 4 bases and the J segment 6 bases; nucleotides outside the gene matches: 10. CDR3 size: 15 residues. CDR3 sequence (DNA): TGCGCCAGCAGCCCCTGGCCGGGACAGGGAACCGAGCAGTACTTC. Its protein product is CASSPWPGQGTEQYF.

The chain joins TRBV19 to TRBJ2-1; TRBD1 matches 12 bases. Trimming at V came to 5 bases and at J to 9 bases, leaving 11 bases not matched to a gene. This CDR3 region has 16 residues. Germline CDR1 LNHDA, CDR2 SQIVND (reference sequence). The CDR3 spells CASSPRGTGGWGEQFF. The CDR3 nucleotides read TGTGCCAGTAGTCCGCGCGGGACAGGGGGCTGGGGTGAGCAGTTCTTC.

DNA of the CDR3: TGTGCCAGCAGCTTAAGGACTAGCCAGTACTTC. This gives the protein CASSLRTSQYF. The chain is built from TRBV7-9 and TRBJ2-5, with 7 bases lining up with TRBD2. CDR1 SEHNR and CDR2 FQNEAQ come from the germline V gene (reference sequence). There are 11 residues in the CDR3. Trimming removed 2 bases from V and 10 bases from J; junction bases left unmatched: 1. Supplemented by reference TRBV7-9 and TRBJ2-5, the full variable domain reads DTGVSQNPRHKITKRGQNVTFRCDPISEHNRLYWYRQTLGQGPEFLTYFQNEAQLEKSRLLSDRFSAERPKGSFSTLEIQRTEQGDSAMYLCASSLRTSQYFGPGTRLLVL.

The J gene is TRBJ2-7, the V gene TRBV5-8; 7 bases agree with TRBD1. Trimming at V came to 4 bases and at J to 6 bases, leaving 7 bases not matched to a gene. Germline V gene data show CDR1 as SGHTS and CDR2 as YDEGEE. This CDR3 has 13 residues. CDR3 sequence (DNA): TGTGCCAGCAGCCGATCACAGGGGCGCGAGCAGTACTTC. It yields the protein CASSRSQGREQYF.

The CDR3 loop is CASSWGNTGANVLTF. CDR3 DNA sequence: TGTGCCAGCAGCTGGGGTAACACTGGGGCCAACGTCCTGACTTTC. The chain has TRBV5-6 and TRBJ2-6; D is unclear. The CDR3 runs to 15 residues. Germline CDR1 reads SGHDT; CDR2 reads YYEEEE. Trimming left V 3 bases short and J 2 bases short, with 9 bases between.

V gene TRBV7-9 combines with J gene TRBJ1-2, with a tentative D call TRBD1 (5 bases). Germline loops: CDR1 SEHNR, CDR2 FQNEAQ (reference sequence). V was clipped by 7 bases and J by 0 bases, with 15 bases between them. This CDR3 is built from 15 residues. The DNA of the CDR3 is TGTGCCAGCACCCAGGGAGTTACCACTAACTATGGCTACACCTTC. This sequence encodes CASTQGVTTNYGYTF.

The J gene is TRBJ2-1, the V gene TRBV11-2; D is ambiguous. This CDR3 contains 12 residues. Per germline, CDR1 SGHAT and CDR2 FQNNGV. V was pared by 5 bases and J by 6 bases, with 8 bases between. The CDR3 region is CASSPYSNEQFF. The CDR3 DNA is TGTGCCAGCAGCCCCTATAGCAATGAGCAGTTCTTC.

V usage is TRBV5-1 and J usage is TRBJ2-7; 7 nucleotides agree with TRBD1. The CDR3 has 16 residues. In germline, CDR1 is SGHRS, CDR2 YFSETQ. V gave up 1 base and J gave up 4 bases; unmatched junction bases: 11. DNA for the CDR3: TGCGCCAGCAGCTTGAACAGGGGCCAGGACGTTTACGAGCAGTACTTC. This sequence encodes CASSLNRGQDVYEQYF.

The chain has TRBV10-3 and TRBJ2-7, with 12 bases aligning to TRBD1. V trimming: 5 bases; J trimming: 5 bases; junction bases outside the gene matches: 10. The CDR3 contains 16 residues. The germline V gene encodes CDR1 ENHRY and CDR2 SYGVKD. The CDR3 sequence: CAISPGTGGFWDEQYF. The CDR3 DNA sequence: TGTGCCATCAGTCCCGGGACAGGGGGCTTTTGGGACGAGCAGTACTTC.

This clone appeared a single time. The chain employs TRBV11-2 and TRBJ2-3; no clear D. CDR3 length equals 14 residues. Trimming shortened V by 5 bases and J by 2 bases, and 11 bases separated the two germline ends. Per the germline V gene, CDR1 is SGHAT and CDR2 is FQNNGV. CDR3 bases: TGTGCCAGCAGCCCGGACGGGCCCACAGATACGCAGTATTTT. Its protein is CASSPDGPTDTQYF.

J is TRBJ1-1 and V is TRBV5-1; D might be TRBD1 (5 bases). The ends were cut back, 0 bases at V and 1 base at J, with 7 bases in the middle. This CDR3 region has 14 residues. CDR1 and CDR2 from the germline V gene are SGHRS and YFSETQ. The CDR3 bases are TGCGCCAGCAGCTTGGCAGGGCAGAACACTGAAGCTTTCTTT. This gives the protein CASSLAGQNTEAFF.

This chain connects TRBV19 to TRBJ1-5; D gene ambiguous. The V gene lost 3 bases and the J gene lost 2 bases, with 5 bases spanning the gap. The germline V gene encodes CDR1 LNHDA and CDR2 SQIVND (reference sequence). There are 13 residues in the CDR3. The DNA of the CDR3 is TGTGCCAGTAGTATCTTGGGCAATCAGCCCCAGCATTTT. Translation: CASSILGNQPQHF.

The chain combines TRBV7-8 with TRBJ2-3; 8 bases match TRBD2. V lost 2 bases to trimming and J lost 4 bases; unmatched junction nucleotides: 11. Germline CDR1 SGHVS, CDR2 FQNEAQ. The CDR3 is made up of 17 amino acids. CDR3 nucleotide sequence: TGTGCCAGCAGCTTACCAGAAGCAAGCGGGGGCCCAGATACGCAGTATTTT. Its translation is CASSLPEASGGPDTQYF.